The 12 T cell receptor beta chains given below trace back to one sample, sequenced in a study of T cells in Graves' hyperthyroidism and ophthalmopathy (dated by TCRdb to between 2017 and 2020). The library was prepared using multiplex PCR. Data came from an Illumina HiSeq 2000. The TCR beta CDR3 regions were amplified from the RNA transcripts. A first-round RT-PCR of the TCR CDR3 used the HTBI primer set with the Qiagen OneStep RT-PCR kit. TCRdb reanalyzed the raw reads on its own, using fastp at Q25 for trimming and MiXCR for clone calling, and kept in-frame beta chains. Rows with a matching CDR3 protein are joined into one entry that keeps the most common DNA and genes. For this sample the table gives hundreds of thousands of distinct CDR3 sequences, of which about 15% were detected only once. In total, the top ten clones hold approximately 4.2% of the sample. The sample taken for sequencing was blood. The origin of the receptors is a woman between 40 and 55 years old with Graves' ophthalmopathy.

This clonotype was seen at least ten times. This chain connects TRBV29-1 to TRBJ1-1, with 7 nucleotides matching TRBD1. The V and J ends lost 4 bases and 4 bases, in that order; junction bases with no gene match: 12. This CDR3 comprises 15 residues. Germline CDR1 and CDR2: SQVTM and ANQGSEA. The CDR3: CSVVGQGGLGTEAFF. The CDR3 nucleotides read TGCAGCGTTGTTGGGCAGGGGGGTTTGGGCACTGAAGCTTTCTTT. The full variable domain, with the rest looked up from reference TRBV29-1 and TRBJ1-1, is SAVISQKPSRDICQRGTSLTIQCQVDSQVTMMFWYRQQPGQSLTLIATANQGSEATYESGFVIDKFPISRPNLTFSTLTVSNMSPEDSSIYLCSVVGQGGLGTEAFFGQGTRLTVV.

This clonotype was seen ten or more times. The V and J genes are TRBV20-1 and TRBJ1-1, with D unresolved. Trimming removed 4 bases from V and 2 bases from J, with 14 bases in between. Per the germline V gene, CDR1 is DFQATT and CDR2 is SNEGSKA (reference sequence). The CDR3 has 14 residues. This CDR3 reads CSAKEAVGNTEAFF. CDR3 nucleotide sequence: TGCAGTGCTAAGGAGGCCGTCGGTAACACTGAAGCTTTCTTT.

This clonotype showed up just a few times. V is TRBV11-2 and J is TRBJ2-2; 10 nucleotides line up with TRBD2. Trimming cost V 6 bases and J 7 bases; bases outside gene matches: 11. The germline CDR1 and CDR2 sequences are SGHAT and FQNNGV. This CDR3 has 16 residues. CDR3 amino acids: CASSKLAGVVSGELFF. In DNA form, the CDR3 reads TGTGCCAGCAGTAAGCTAGCGGGAGTTGTCAGCGGGGAGCTGTTTTTT.

To note about this clonotype: Just one base apart from a much larger clone, this may be a read error. The CDR3 loop reads CSVFDRGQGDYTF. DNA of the CDR3: TGCAGCGTTTTTGACAGGGGGCAGGGTGACTACACCTTC. The chain employs TRBV29-1 and TRBJ1-2, with 10 bases identical to TRBD1. The germline V gene has CDR1 SQVTM and CDR2 ANQGSEA. The CDR3 contains 13 residues. Trimming removed 5 bases from V and 10 bases from J; junction bases left unmatched: 10.

The V call is TRBV7-9, the J call TRBJ2-7; D ambiguous. Trimming left V 3 bases short and J 0 bases short, with 12 bases between. The CDR3 covers 15 residues. Per germline, CDR1 SEHNR and CDR2 FQNEAQ (reference sequence). This chain's CDR3 is CASSLGNLDSYEQYF. The CDR3 DNA follows: TGTGCCAGCAGCTTGGGAAACCTAGACTCCTACGAGCAGTACTTC.

This sequence joins TRBV28 and TRBJ2-7; TRBD2 matches at 12 bases. In germline, CDR1 is MDHEN, CDR2 SYDVKM. Unmatched junction bases numbered 17, after V lost 3 bases and J lost 5 bases. CDR3 length equals 19 residues. CDR3 protein: CASSFPGRGGLAGGHEQYF. CDR3 in DNA: TGTGCCAGCAGTTTTCCTGGCAGGGGAGGCCTAGCGGGAGGGCACGAGCAGTACTTC. The whole variable domain, filled in from reference TRBV28 and TRBJ2-7, reads DVKVTQSSRYLVKRTGEKVFLECVQDMDHENMFWYRQDPGLGLRLIYFSYDVKMKEKGDIPEGYSVSREKKERFSLILESASTNQTSMYLCASSFPGRGGLAGGHEQYFGPGTRLTVT.

This clonotype turned up a few times. This chain joins TRBV9 and TRBJ1-6, with 8 bases aligning to TRBD1. The ends lost 3 bases at V and 9 bases at J; junction bases unmatched: 5. This CDR3 is built from 14 residues. CDR1 and CDR2 (germline): SGDLS, YYNGEE. The CDR3 loop reads CASSAETGASPLHF. In DNA form, the CDR3 reads TGTGCCAGCAGCGCCGAGACAGGGGCTTCACCCCTCCACTTT.

There are a few counts of this clonotype. This chain links TRBV28 with TRBJ2-7; no firm D call. Germline V lookup: CDR1 MDHEN, CDR2 SYDVKM. CDR3 length: 13 amino acids. With 6 bases removed from V and 1 base from J, the gap between germline ends came to 10 bases. CDR3 nucleotides: TGTGCCAGCAGACTGACACCGTCCTACGAGCAGTACTTC. It translates to CASRLTPSYEQYF.

This clonotype was picked up many times. The gene calls are TRBV9 and TRBJ2-4, with TRBD1 matching 10 bases. The trim removed 4 bases at V and 1 base at J, leaving 5 bases unmatched. Germline lookup yields CDR1 SGDLS and CDR2 YYNGEE. The CDR3 loop spans 16 amino acids. As DNA, the CDR3 is TGTGCCAGCAGCAAGACAGGGGGCGCGGCCAAAAACATTCAGTACTTC. Its protein product is CASSKTGGAAKNIQYF.

V is TRBV5-1 and J is TRBJ2-2, with 12 bases aligning to TRBD2. Losses at the gene ends were 5 bases for V and 7 bases for J; bases not matched to a gene: 6. The CDR3 spans 15 residues. Germline-derived CDR1 and CDR2 are SGHRS and YFSETQ. CDR3 coding DNA: TGCGCCAGCAGTCCGACTAGCGGGAGTTACGGGGAGCTGTTTTTT. Encoded protein: CASSPTSGSYGELFF.

Many counts were recorded for this clonotype. The V gene is TRBV18, the J gene TRBJ2-7; D remains ambiguous. Trimming took 3 bases from V and 7 from J, leaving 10 bases between them. The CDR3 length is 12 residues. Germline assignment: CDR1 KGHSH and CDR2 LQKENI. The CDR3 sequence is CASSPGDPEQYF. The CDR3 DNA follows: TGTGCCAGCTCACCGGGCGATCCGGAGCAGTACTTC.

The gene calls are TRBV14 and TRBJ1-1; D not certain. The length of the CDR3 is 17 residues. Germline V gene lookup returns CDR1 SGHDN and CDR2 FVKESK. Trimming removed 0 bases at V and 0 bases at J, with 14 bases between. The CDR3 is CASSQDLSLSMNTEAFF. The CDR3 bases are TGTGCCAGCAGCCAAGATCTGAGCCTAAGCATGAACACTGAAGCTTTCTTT.